One sample yielded the 10 T cell receptor beta chains listed below, sequenced in a study of blood T cells in healthy people across ages. A J-beta primer mix and a sample-barcoded 5' primer were used in a second PCR of about 6 to 12 cycles. TCRdb processed the 5' RACE reads anew with MiXCR; each CDR3 protein has one entry. The sample records 1,300,000 or so distinct CDR3 sequences, almost 60% being singletons. The sample consisted of blood. The source of these receptors is a man aged 18 to 35 in good health.

V gene TRBV20-1 combines with J gene TRBJ1-1, with D possibly being TRBD1 (6 bases). Germline V gene data show CDR1 as DFQATT and CDR2 as SNEGSKA (reference sequence). This CDR3 comprises 14 residues. Trimming removed 3 bases from V and 2 bases from J, with 13 bases in between. CDR3 sequence: CSASWGQTNTEAFF. The CDR3 DNA reads TGCAGTGCTAGCTGGGGGCAGACAAACACTGAAGCTTTCTTT.

V is TRBV12-3 or TRBV12-4 and J is TRBJ1-5, with 8 bases aligning to TRBD1. V trimming: 2 bases; J trimming: 11 bases; junction bases outside the gene matches: 11. This CDR3 contains 15 residues. The CDR3 loop reads CASSLTTGVMTAQHF. The CDR3 coding sequence is TGTGCCAGCAGTTTAACGACAGGGGTCATGACAGCCCAGCATTTT.

This clonotype was seen only a few times. The V call is TRBV6-1, the J call TRBJ2-1; tentatively, D is TRBD2 (6 bases). Germline V gives CDR1 MNHNS, CDR2 SASEGT. Deletions cut 8 bases from V and 1 base from J, with 15 bases between. The CDR3 extends over 15 amino acids. The CDR3 DNA reads as TGTGCCAGCTCCCCGGCGAGCGGGTCCTACAATGAGCAGTTCTTC. This encodes CASSPASGSYNEQFF.

The chain uses TRBV20-1 and TRBJ2-3; a possible D gene is TRBD2 (6 bases). Trimming took off 5 bases at V and 0 bases at J, with 15 bases between the two ends. CDR1 is DFQATT and CDR2 is SNEGSKA in the germline V gene (reference sequence). CDR3 length: 15 residues. The CDR3 spells CSAVRVADSTDTQYF. The CDR3 nucleotides read TGCAGTGCTGTCAGGGTAGCGGACAGCACAGATACGCAGTATTTT.

The gene calls are TRBV5-1 and TRBJ1-2; 7 bases align to TRBD1. CDR1 is SGHRS and CDR2 is YFSETQ in the germline V gene. The CDR3 is 14 amino acids. V was clipped by 5 bases and J by 7 bases; unmatched bases: 11. CDR3 sequence reads: CASSTTGDVSGYTF. DNA of the CDR3: TGCGCCAGCAGTACTACAGGGGACGTTAGTGGCTACACCTTC.

This chain connects TRBV7-9 to TRBJ1-3, with TRBD1 identical over 11 bases. V was clipped by 4 bases and J by 4 bases; unmatched bases: 3. Germline CDR1 and CDR2: SEHNR and FQNEAQ (reference sequence). There are 15 residues in the CDR3. As DNA, the CDR3 is TGTGCCAGCAGCTGGACAGGGGGCTCAGGAAACACCATATATTTT. It codes for CASSWTGGSGNTIYF.

The rearrangement joins TRBV4-1 to TRBJ1-5, with a possible D match to TRBD1 (5 bases). The ends were cut back, 1 base at V and 10 bases at J, with 17 bases in the middle. Germline CDR1 reads MGHRA; CDR2 reads YSYEKL. CDR3 length: 15 amino acids. CDR3 nucleotide sequence: TGCGCCAGCAGCCAAGTAGTTACGGGTACAGGCCCCCAGCATTTT. Its protein is CASSQVVTGTGPQHF.

This chain links TRBV20-1 with TRBJ1-6; 7 nucleotides align to TRBD1. Trimming cost V 6 bases and J 7 bases; bases outside gene matches: 6. The CDR3 loop spans 13 amino acids. Looked up from germline, CDR1 is DFQATT and CDR2 is SNEGSKA (reference sequence). The CDR3 region has the DNA TGCAGTGCCGACAGGGTTGGCAATTCACCCCTCCACTTT. This sequence encodes CSADRVGNSPLHF.

With regard to this clonotype: Sequence at one end of the junction differs from germline and may be a read error. This chain connects TRBV7-2 to TRBJ2-5, with a possible D match to TRBD1 (6 bases). CDR1 SGHTA and CDR2 FQGNSA come from the germline V gene. The CDR3 has 13 residues. CDR3 loop: CASSNRVRETQYF. The CDR3 DNA reads TGCGCCAGCAGCAACAGGGTTAGGGAGACCCAGTACTTC.

The J gene is TRBJ1-5, the V gene TRBV4-2; a weak D match, TRBD1 (5 bases). CDR3 length: 16 residues. Trimming pared 1 base from V and 0 bases from J, leaving 10 bases between. The germline V gene encodes CDR1 LGHNA and CDR2 YNFKEQ. The CDR3: CASSQGGIYSNQPQHF. In DNA form, the CDR3 reads TGTGCCAGCAGCCAAGGGGGGATATATAGCAATCAGCCCCAGCATTTT.